Included here is one T cell receptor beta chain sequence, with context. The antigen remains undetermined. The sample comes from a study of human T cells and chemical hapten exposure. As for the study in general: The sensitizing agent was 2% DPC, placed on around 2 cm by around 2 cm of upper inner arm skin. Diphenylcyclopropenone, dosed weekly to the scalp, was given to patients throughout the approximately 23-week study.

Study-level results: Compared to controls, expanded TCRs made significantly more large clusters of similar CDR3s.

Germline V CDR1 and CDR2: SQVTM, ANQGSEA. V gave up 3 bases and J gave up 5 bases, with 11 bases separating them. The CDR3 loop spans 12 amino acids. TCRdb re-analysed the RACE reads in MiXCR, keeping a single row per CDR3 protein. The data contain about 140,000 distinct CDR3 sequences, about 10% of them seen just once; the ten biggest clones take up less than 1.5%. Time point reported: patch test 2, 6 weeks after DPC sensitization. Treatment reported: therapeutic diphenylcyclopropenone sensitization with weekly scalp DPC. Each patch test followed a blood draw. The specimen was whole blood, collected in connection with sensitization to the hapten diphenylcyclopropenone (DPC). The sequence was obtained from a woman in her forties or fifties with alopecia areata. Some clones in this sample may be carry-over from other donors' samples. The chain links TRBV29-1 to TRBJ2-7; possible D gene TRBD2, 6 bases. In DNA, the CDR3 is TGCAGCGTTGAGGAGGGAAGGAACGAGCAGTACTTC. Its translation: CSVEEGRNEQYF.